Following are 18 T cell receptor beta chains from one sample sequenced in a study of PD-L1 blockade in urothelial cancer. The time point here: pretreatment peripheral blood. Sequencing was performed with immunoSEQ multiplex PCR; in TCRdb, only in-frame clones are kept and a portion is missing. The sample includes over 100,000 clones, around 84% of them seen just once. Specimen: PBMCs, collected around atezolizumab (anti-PD-L1) treatment. These receptors were collected from a man aged 50-60 years with urothelial cancer.

The gene calls are TRBV18 and TRBJ2-3; TRBD1 matches at 8 bases. The germline V gene has CDR1 KGHSH and CDR2 LQKENI. The length of the CDR3 is 14 residues. The V segment lost 3 bases and the J segment 3 bases; nucleotides outside the gene matches: 2. The CDR3 coding sequence is TGTGCCAGCTCACCCAGGACAGGGACAGATACGCAGTATTTT. Translation: CASSPRTGTDTQYF.

The V gene is TRBV4-1, the J gene TRBJ1-2; 9 bases are a match to TRBD1. This CDR3 contains 16 residues. V lost 0 bases to trimming and J lost 5 bases; unmatched junction nucleotides: 7. CDR1 is MGHRA and CDR2 is YSYEKL in the germline V gene. CDR3 nucleotide sequence: TGCGCCAGCAGCCAAGATAGTAGGACAGGGGTATATGGCTACACCTTC. It is translated as CASSQDSRTGVYGYTF.

This clone occurred a few times. The rearrangement links TRBV7-2 to TRBJ2-2, with D possibly TRBD1 on 6 matching bases. CDR1 is SGHTA and CDR2 is FQGNSA in the germline V gene. Trimming took off 6 bases at V and 10 bases at J, with 21 bases between the two ends. This CDR3 contains 15 residues. The DNA of the CDR3 is TGTGCCAGCAGTCAATTACCAGGGGCGAAAGCGGAGCTGTTTTTT. The encoded protein is CASSQLPGAKAELFF.

This chain connects TRBV2 to TRBJ2-2, with 8 bases that match TRBD2. The germline V gene has CDR1 SNHLY and CDR2 FYNNEI. V was pared by 3 bases and J by 6 bases, with 9 bases of the junction left unmatched. The CDR3 runs 16 residues. The CDR3: CASSDLAGGQAGELFF. The CDR3 DNA follows: TGTGCCAGCAGTGACCTAGCGGGTGGCCAGGCCGGGGAGCTGTTTTTT.

V and J are TRBV19 and TRBJ1-5; a possible D gene is TRBD1 (5 bases). CDR3 length equals 16 residues. Trimming removed 5 bases at V and 3 bases at J, with 17 bases between. CDR1 is LNHDA, CDR2 SQIVND, per germline (reference sequence). DNA of the CDR3: TGTGCCAGTAGTCCGCGGGGGATCGGAGTCAATCAGCCCCAGCATTTT. Amino acids: CASSPRGIGVNQPQHF.

The chain employs TRBV29-1 and TRBJ2-2, with 10 bases identical to TRBD2. Germline V CDR1 and CDR2: SQVTM, ANQGSEA. This CDR3 spans 15 amino acids. V shed 7 bases, J shed 8 bases, and the junction held 13 bases outside the gene matches. CDR3 DNA: TGCAGCGCTGGGGTTGCCCTAGCGGGAGAAGGGGAGCTGTTTTTT. Its protein product is CSAGVALAGEGELFF.

This chain links TRBV6-6 with TRBJ2-1; D might be TRBD2 (5 bases). Trimming took off 4 bases at V and 3 bases at J, with 13 bases between the two ends. The V gene's germline CDR1 is MNHNY and CDR2 SVGAGI (reference sequence). The CDR3 consists of 15 residues. CDR3 coding DNA: TGTGCCAGCAGTTTCGCTAGCCCCCTCTACAATGAGCAGTTCTTC. Protein product: CASSFASPLYNEQFF.

The chain links TRBV11-2 to TRBJ2-7; 7 bases fit TRBD2. Germline V lookup: CDR1 SGHAT, CDR2 FQNNGV. This CDR3 comprises 16 residues. J was trimmed by 7 bases and V by 4 bases; bases with no gene match: 16. The chain's CDR3 is CASSYASGRTFTEQYF. The DNA of the CDR3 is TGTGCCAGCAGCTATGCTAGCGGCCGTACCTTTACAGAGCAGTACTTC.

The chain couples TRBV15 to TRBJ2-1, with 10 bases fitting TRBD2. J lost 8 bases, V lost 1 base, and 8 bases had no gene match. CDR3 length: 16 amino acids. Germline V gene data show CDR1 as LNHNV and CDR2 as YYDKDF (reference sequence). The CDR3 nucleotides are TGTGCCACCAGCAGAGGAACTAGCGGGACTTGGGATGAGCAGTTCTTC. It specifies CATSRGTSGTWDEQFF.

This clone was seen only once. The chain links TRBV4-2 to TRBJ1-5, with TRBD1 identical over 7 bases. Germline CDR1 is LGHNA and CDR2 is YNFKEQ. J was trimmed by 5 bases and V by 0 bases; bases with no gene match: 4. The CDR3 has 15 amino acids. This CDR3 is CASSQDGDSYQPQHF. The DNA of the CDR3 is TGTGCCAGCAGCCAAGATGGGGACAGTTATCAGCCCCAGCATTTT.

The J gene is TRBJ2-1, the V gene TRBV19; TRBD1 matches at 7 bases. The V gene end was trimmed by 11 bases and the J gene end by 1 base; junction bases not matched to a gene: 11. In germline, CDR1 is LNHDA, CDR2 SQIVND (reference sequence). The CDR3 is made up of 15 amino acids. CDR3 bases: TGTGCCTCTTGGGGAAGGGACAGATCCTACAATGAGCAGTTCTTC. Protein: CASWGRDRSYNEQFF.

The V call is TRBV7-2, the J call TRBJ2-1; TRBD2 agrees at 11 bases. The CDR3 totals 13 residues. Per germline, CDR1 SGHTA and CDR2 FQGNSA. After removal of 2 bases from V and 14 bases from J, the junction contained 5 bases not matched to a gene. This CDR3 is CASSLPLAGEEFF. CDR3 nucleotide sequence: TGTGCCAGCAGCTTACCACTAGCGGGAGAAGAGTTCTTC.

The chain couples TRBV28 to TRBJ2-7; D perhaps matches TRBD1 (6 bases). The V gene lost 6 bases and the J gene lost 6 bases, with 18 bases spanning the gap. Germline assignment: CDR1 MDHEN and CDR2 SYDVKM. The CDR3 contains 14 residues. CDR3: CASSLDGGRSEQYF. The CDR3 coding sequence is TGTGCCAGCAGCCTCGATGGGGGCCGAAGCGAGCAGTACTTC.

Only one count was recorded for this clone. The rearrangement links TRBV5-1 to TRBJ2-3, with a possible D match to TRBD2 (6 bases). Trimming took off 1 base at V and 4 bases at J, with 13 bases between the two ends. CDR3 length: 15 residues. CDR1 and CDR2 from the germline V gene are SGHRS and YFSETQ. CDR3 amino acids: CASSLFGRIADTQYF. The CDR3 DNA reads TGCGCCAGCAGCTTGTTCGGGAGAATAGCAGATACGCAGTATTTT.

The V gene is TRBV6-1, the J gene TRBJ2-7; 9 bases match TRBD1. With V trimmed by 6 bases and J by 7 bases, 13 bases remained unmatched. Germline V CDR1 and CDR2: MNHNS, SASEGT. CDR3 length equals 15 residues. DNA for the CDR3: TGTGCCAGCAGGGGTGGGGACAGGGCCTATCAGGAGCAGTACTTC. This encodes CASRGGDRAYQEQYF.

The chain joins TRBV10-3 to TRBJ1-1; 7 bases align to TRBD1. Trimming cost V 6 bases and J 4 bases; bases outside gene matches: 8. From germline, CDR1 is ENHRY and CDR2 SYGVKD. The CDR3 has 14 residues. The CDR3 is CAIRAGDSGTEAFF. CDR3 nucleotides: TGTGCCATCAGAGCCGGGGACAGCGGCACTGAAGCTTTCTTT.

V gene TRBV5-1 combines with J gene TRBJ2-3; 10 positions match TRBD2. V gave up 1 base and J gave up 3 bases; unmatched junction bases: 8. CDR1 and CDR2 (germline): SGHRS, YFSETQ. The CDR3 spans 17 residues. Here the CDR3 reads CASSLRLAGVDTDTQYF. DNA of the CDR3: TGCGCCAGCAGCTTGAGGCTAGCGGGAGTAGATACAGATACGCAGTATTTT.

V is TRBV7-8 and J is TRBJ1-2; TRBD1 is a possible D gene (6 bases). The CDR3 runs to 14 residues. V dropped 8 bases and J dropped 4 bases, with 17 bases sitting between them. CDR1 and CDR2 (germline): SGHVS, FQNEAQ. CDR3: CASGPPGQFYGYTF. In nucleotides, the CDR3 is TGTGCCAGCGGCCCACCAGGACAGTTCTATGGCTACACCTTC.